What follows are 5 T cell receptor beta chains derived from one specimen sequenced in a study of T cells after posttransplantation cyclophosphamide. Control samples came 1 year after myeloablative marrow transplants with methotrexate plus calcineurin inhibitor. Sequencing was performed with immunoSEQ multiplex PCR; in TCRdb, only in-frame clones are kept and a portion is missing. Seen here are roughly 16,000 clones, 85% observed once, and the top ten hold 28%. Sample: PBMCs, taken after allogeneic stem cell transplant with calcineurin inhibitor and methotrexate. The receptors originated from a female patient aged 18-29 years who received an allogeneic stem cell transplant from an unrelated donor, was CMV-positive, and had acute and chronic GVHD. These T cells may partly come from the graft donor.

V gene TRBV11-2 combines with J gene TRBJ2-7; a weak D match, TRBD2 (5 bases). With 1 base removed from V and 4 bases from J, the gap between germline ends came to 14 bases. Germline V gene data show CDR1 as SGHAT and CDR2 as FQNNGV. There are 15 residues in the CDR3. The CDR3 region is CASSLARGRRYEQYF. In DNA form, the CDR3 reads TGTGCCAGCAGCTTAGCGCGTGGGAGAAGGTACGAGCAGTACTTC.

The chain recombines TRBV29-1 with TRBJ2-7; 9 bases agree with TRBD1. After removal of 6 bases from V and 5 bases from J, the junction contained 5 bases not matched to a gene. This CDR3 contains 12 residues. Germline assignment: CDR1 SQVTM and CDR2 ANQGSEA. CDR3 DNA: TGCAGCGTCGGGACAGGGATCGACGAGCAGTACTTC. This gives the protein CSVGTGIDEQYF.

The chain combines TRBV7-9 with TRBJ1-3, with D uncertain. CDR1 and CDR2 (germline): SEHNR, FQNEAQ (reference sequence). The CDR3 spans 15 residues. The V and J ends lost 1 base and 0 bases respectively, with 7 bases between them. DNA for the CDR3: TGTGCCAGCAGCTTAGGGGAGGTCTCTGGAAACACCATATATTTT. Protein sequence: CASSLGEVSGNTIYF.

This sequence joins TRBV19 and TRBJ1-1, with D possibly matching TRBD1 (5 bases). CDR3 length: 14 residues. In germline, CDR1 is LNHDA, CDR2 SQIVND (reference sequence). The V end was cut by 0 bases, the J end by 4 bases, with 9 bases between. In DNA, the CDR3 is TGTGCCAGTAGTATAGAGGGGGAGGGCACTGAAGCTTTCTTT. This codes for CASSIEGEGTEAFF.

This chain links TRBV6-1 with TRBJ2-5, with 8 bases that match TRBD1. Germline V gene data show CDR1 as MNHNS and CDR2 as SASEGT. The ends lost 5 bases at V and 1 base at J; junction bases unmatched: 3. CDR3 length: 14 amino acids. The CDR3: CASSFQGAQETQYF. As DNA, the CDR3 is TGTGCCAGCAGTTTTCAGGGGGCCCAAGAGACCCAGTACTTC.